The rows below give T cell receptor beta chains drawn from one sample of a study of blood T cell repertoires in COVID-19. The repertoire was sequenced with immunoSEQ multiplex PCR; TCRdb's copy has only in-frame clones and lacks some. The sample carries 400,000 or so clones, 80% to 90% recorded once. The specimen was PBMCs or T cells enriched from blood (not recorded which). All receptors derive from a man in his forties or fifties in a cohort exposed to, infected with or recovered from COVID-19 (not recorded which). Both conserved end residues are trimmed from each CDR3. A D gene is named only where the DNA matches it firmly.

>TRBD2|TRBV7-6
ASSFGGSLIETQY
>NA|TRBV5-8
ASSSGQQHSNQPQH
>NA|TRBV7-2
ASSLDSRTDTQY
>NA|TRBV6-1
ASSEFIQNQPQH
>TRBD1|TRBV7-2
ASSLGGGQKYQPQH
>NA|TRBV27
ASSNPTRGIGDTEAF
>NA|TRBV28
ASKTRERDKSSYEQY
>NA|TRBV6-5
ASRFTGPTNEKLF
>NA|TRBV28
ASTDQRATNTEAF
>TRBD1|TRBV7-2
ASSLAPGTGTINSPLH
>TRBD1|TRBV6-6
ASSNGQGAYNEQF
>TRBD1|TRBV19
ASGSGGRYTGELF
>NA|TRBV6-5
ASSYSRDQPQH
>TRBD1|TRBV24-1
ATSDWGDRGHETQY
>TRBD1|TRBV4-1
ASSRGQGDNLAKNIQY
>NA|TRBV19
ASSMGASFSGNTIY
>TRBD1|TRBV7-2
ASSPFGQAGNYGYT
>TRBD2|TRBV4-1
ASSRWTSGSHEQY
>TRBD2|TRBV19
ASAGTRSDGEQY
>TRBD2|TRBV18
ASSPNGLAGNSKETQY
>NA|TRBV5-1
ASSFSGAGNSPLH
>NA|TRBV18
ASSPLEGGVAEQY
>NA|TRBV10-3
AISEFNNEQF
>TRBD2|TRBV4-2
ASSQSTGLVNEQF
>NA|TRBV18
ASSAASNSPLH
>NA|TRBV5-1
ASSWDLDTEAF
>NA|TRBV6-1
ASSEAERYYEQY
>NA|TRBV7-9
ASSLEGGRPTDTQY
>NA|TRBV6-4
ASSEVEGTEQF
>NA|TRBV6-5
ASSYSMIQGGYGYT
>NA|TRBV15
ATSIPGVNYGYT
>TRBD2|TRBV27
ASSLYASGAYNEQF
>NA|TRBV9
ASSVLANTEAF
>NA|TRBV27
ASIKRAYNEQF
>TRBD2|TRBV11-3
ASSPTSVNTGELF
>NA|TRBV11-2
ASSLGQIYNEQF
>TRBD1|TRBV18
ASSPSGTGQSYEQY
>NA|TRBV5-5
ASSLQLSAEAF
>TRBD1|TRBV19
ASSPSGTGSTEAF
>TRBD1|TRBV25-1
ASSASTGVYQETQY
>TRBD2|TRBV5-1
ASGGLAGEETQY
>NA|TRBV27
ASSFAAQFRADTQY
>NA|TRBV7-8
ASSLEQLMQPQH
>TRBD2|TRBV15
ATSRGLAPDTQY
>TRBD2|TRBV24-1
ATSDYGTSGWEQF
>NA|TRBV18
ASSPGQEGEKLF
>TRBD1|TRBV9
ASSRDRSTDTQY
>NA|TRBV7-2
ASSLETQRYGYT
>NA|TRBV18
ASSPPSQGTH
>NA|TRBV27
ASSPLGVKGSNTGELF
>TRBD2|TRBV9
ASREESLAGVEQF